These 26 T cell receptor beta chains share one sample of origin, sequenced in a study of response to subunit inactivated influenza vaccine. TCRdb re-called the RT-PCR reads with MiXCR, one entry per CDR3 protein. The profile shows over 150,000 distinct CDR3 sequences, about 10% of them singletons. Material: CD8+ T cells sorted from PBMCs, obtained around 25 months after vaccination. These receptors all come from a man aged 50-75 years who received an inactivated influenza vaccine.

The rearrangement joins TRBV2 to TRBJ1-1; D is uncertain. CDR3 length equals 15 residues. CDR1 and CDR2 from the germline V gene are SNHLY and FYNNEI. Trimming left V 2 bases short and J 1 base short, with 11 bases between. The CDR3 region has the DNA TGTGCCAGCAGTGAATATCGGAGCGCGAACACTGAAGCTTTCTTT. Translating gives CASSEYRSANTEAFF.

The DNA of the CDR3 is TGTGCCAGCAGTTTCCTCCGCGGGGGGGCGGATACGCAGTATTTT. It yields the protein CASSFLRGGADTQYF. The J gene is TRBJ2-3, the V gene TRBV28, with 9 bases aligning to TRBD2. Germline V gene lookup returns CDR1 MDHEN and CDR2 SYDVKM. J was trimmed by 6 bases and V by 3 bases; bases with no gene match: 7. CDR3 length: 15 residues.

The J gene is TRBJ2-3, the V gene TRBV6-5; D unclear. Germline V gives CDR1 MNHEY, CDR2 SVGAGI. The V end was cut by 0 bases, the J end by 6 bases, with 13 bases between. The CDR3 loop spans 15 amino acids. The CDR3 protein is CASSYSQNDRDTQYF. Written as DNA, the CDR3 is TGTGCCAGCAGTTACTCGCAAAATGATCGGGATACGCAGTATTTT.

This clonotype was seen repeatedly, ten times or more. The CDR3 DNA reads TGTGCCAGCAGCTCTTGGGGGACTAGCGGGAGTTACGAGCAGTACTTC. This gives the protein CASSSWGTSGSYEQYF. The rearrangement uses TRBV7-6 and TRBJ2-7; TRBD2 matches at 14 bases. Germline CDR1 SGHVS, CDR2 FNYEAQ. V trimming: 4 bases; J trimming: 4 bases; junction bases outside the gene matches: 6. CDR3 length: 16 amino acids.

This clonotype was detected only a few times. V gene TRBV2 combines with J gene TRBJ2-7; the match to TRBD2 covers 14 bases. This CDR3 comprises 19 residues. After removal of 0 bases from V and 6 bases from J, the junction contained 13 bases not matched to a gene. Germline V gene lookup returns CDR1 SNHLY and CDR2 FYNNEI. The CDR3 reads CASSEAPGLAGVNIGEQYF. DNA for the CDR3: TGTGCCAGCAGTGAAGCCCCGGGACTAGCGGGAGTAAATATCGGCGAGCAGTACTTC. Filled out from reference TRBV2 and TRBJ2-7, the complete variable domain reads EPEVTQTPSHQVTQMGQEVILRCVPISNHLYFYWYRQILGQKVEFLVSFYNNEISEKSEIFDDQFSVERPDGSNFTLKIRSTKLEDSAMYFCASSEAPGLAGVNIGEQYFGPGTRLTVT.

There are a few counts of this clonotype. This chain uses TRBV13 with TRBJ2-7; 7 bases are shared with TRBD1. Per the germline V gene, CDR1 is PRHDT and CDR2 is FYEKMQ (reference sequence). This CDR3 is 16 amino acids long. V shed 4 bases and J 6 bases; nucleotides not matched to a gene: 15. The CDR3 is CASSSSETGVLTEQYF. The CDR3 DNA sequence: TGTGCCAGCAGCTCCTCGGAAACAGGGGTGTTGACCGAGCAGTACTTC. The full variable domain, completed using reference TRBV13 and TRBJ2-7, is AAGVIQSPRHLIKEKRETATLKCYPIPRHDTVYWYQQGPGQDPQFLISFYEKMQSDKGSIPDRFSAQQFSDYHSELNMSSLELGDSALYFCASSSSETGVLTEQYFGPGTRLTVT.

CDR3 in DNA: TGTGCCAGCAGCTTGATGATGAACAATGAGCAGTTCTTC. Its translation: CASSLMMNNEQFF. The J gene is TRBJ2-1, the V gene TRBV5-6, with D uncertain. The length of the CDR3 is 13 residues. Germline loops: CDR1 SGHDT, CDR2 YYEEEE. The V end was cut by 1 base, the J end by 5 bases, with 7 bases between.

V gene TRBV6-2 or TRBV6-3 combines with J gene TRBJ2-7, with a weak D call TRBD2 (6 bases). Germline V CDR1 and CDR2: MNHEY, SVGEGT. This CDR3 has 11 amino acids. Trimming took off 7 bases at V and 5 bases at J, with 9 bases between the two ends. CDR3 protein: CASISGDEQYF. The CDR3, as DNA: TGTGCCAGCATTTCGGGAGACGAGCAGTACTTC.

The chain is built from TRBV9 and TRBJ2-7; unclear D gene. The CDR3 is 13 amino acids. Per germline, CDR1 SGDLS and CDR2 YYNGEE. V lost 0 bases, J lost 3 bases, and 7 bases lay in between. CDR3 residues: CASSVVPDYEQYF. The CDR3 bases are TGTGCCAGCAGCGTAGTTCCAGACTACGAGCAGTACTTC.

This clonotype has just a few counts. The gene calls are TRBV6-5 and TRBJ2-5; D unclear. Germline lookup yields CDR1 MNHEY and CDR2 SVGAGI. This CDR3 has 16 amino acids. Trimming shortened V by 2 bases and J by 2 bases, and 15 bases separated the two germline ends. In DNA form, the CDR3 reads TGTGCCAGCAGTTACGCTAATTGGGCCACTCAAGAGACCCAGTACTTC. Residues: CASSYANWATQETQYF.

There are a few counts of this clonotype. The CDR3 DNA reads TGTGCCAGCAGCTTAAACAGAGGTTACCAAGAGACCCAGTACTTC. It codes for CASSLNRGYQETQYF. The chain is built from TRBV7-2 and TRBJ2-5; no clear D. This CDR3 region has 15 residues. CDR1 and CDR2 (germline): SGHTA, FQGNSA. The V and J ends lost 2 bases and 0 bases respectively, with 10 bases between them. Supplemented by reference TRBV7-2 and TRBJ2-5, the full variable domain reads GAGVSQSPSNKVTEKGKDVELRCDPISGHTALYWYRQSLGQGLEFLIYFQGNSAPDKSGLPSDRFSAERTGGSVSTLTIQRTQQEDSAVYLCASSLNRGYQETQYFGPGTRLLVL.

This clonotype was found a few times. The rearrangement joins TRBV28 to TRBJ2-3, with D unresolved. The CDR3 is 13 amino acids. V gave up 5 bases and J gave up 2 bases, with 8 bases separating them. In germline, CDR1 is MDHEN, CDR2 SYDVKM. The CDR3 here is CASSKVVTDTQYF. CDR3 nucleotide sequence: TGTGCCAGCAGTAAGGTCGTCACAGATACGCAGTATTTT.

This chain joins TRBV6-5 and TRBJ2-1, with a possible D match to TRBD2 (5 bases). V was shortened by 0 bases and J by 8 bases, with 11 bases between the two germline ends. CDR1 is MNHEY, CDR2 SVGAGI, per germline. The CDR3 contains 14 residues. The chain's CDR3 is CASSYSWEFDEQFF. The CDR3 nucleotides read TGTGCCAGCAGTTACTCGTGGGAGTTCGATGAGCAGTTCTTC.

This chain uses TRBV27 with TRBJ2-3; TRBD2 agrees at 14 bases. CDR1 and CDR2 from the germline V gene are MNHEY and SMNVEV (reference sequence). Unmatched junction bases numbered 8, after V lost 5 bases and J lost 7 bases. This CDR3 contains 16 residues. This chain's CDR3 is CASSKGTSGSFYTQYF. The CDR3 DNA reads TGTGCCAGCAGTAAGGGGACTAGCGGGAGTTTTTATACGCAGTATTTT.

A few counts support this clonotype. This sequence joins TRBV20-1 and TRBJ2-1; the match to TRBD2 covers 12 bases. Germline CDR1 is DFQATT and CDR2 is SNEGSKA (reference sequence). The CDR3 is made up of 15 amino acids. V shed 5 bases, J shed 5 bases, and the junction held 7 bases outside the gene matches. The CDR3 DNA reads as TGCAGTGCTGACCACAGACTAGCGGGGGACAATGAGCAGTTCTTC. Its protein product is CSADHRLAGDNEQFF.

This clonotype occurred many times. This rearrangement joins TRBV5-6 to TRBJ1-1, with unresolved D. Trimming cost V 4 bases and J 6 bases, with 13 bases left between them. The germline V gene has CDR1 SGHDT and CDR2 YYEEEE. This CDR3 comprises 13 residues. The CDR3 here is CASSPVNLPEAFF. The CDR3 DNA reads TGTGCCAGCAGCCCAGTCAATCTACCTGAAGCTTTCTTT.

There are a few counts of this clonotype. The chain links TRBV5-6 to TRBJ2-1; maybe TRBD1 (5 bases). V dropped 4 bases and J dropped 7 bases, with 15 bases sitting between them. From germline, CDR1 is SGHDT and CDR2 YYEEEE. The CDR3 length is 14 residues. Written as DNA, the CDR3 is TGTGCCAGCAGCCCCGGCACAGGATCAAATGAGCAGTTCTTC. Encoded protein: CASSPGTGSNEQFF.

This clonotype was found a few times. The J gene is TRBJ2-7, the V gene TRBV7-6; D call uncertain. The germline V gene encodes CDR1 SGHVS and CDR2 FNYEAQ. This CDR3 comprises 16 residues. V was shortened by 1 base and J by 5 bases, with 18 bases between the two germline ends. CDR3 in amino acids: CASSLGAVSQYDEQYF. The CDR3, as DNA: TGTGCCAGCAGCTTAGGGGCGGTTTCGCAATACGACGAGCAGTACTTC.

This clonotype was counted between two and nine times. V and J are TRBV28 and TRBJ2-2, with D uncertain. Per germline, CDR1 MDHEN and CDR2 SYDVKM. The CDR3 has 14 residues. V lost 2 bases, J lost 0 bases, and 4 bases lay in between. In nucleotides, the CDR3 is TGTGCCAGCAGTTTAATCTCGAACACCGGGGAGCTGTTTTTT. Translating it yields CASSLISNTGELFF.

This chain connects TRBV20-1 to TRBJ2-2; tentative D call: TRBD2 (6 bases). Germline loops: CDR1 DFQATT, CDR2 SNEGSKA (reference sequence). Between the trimmed V and J ends, which lost 0 bases and 5 bases, there was a span of 13 bases. This CDR3 has 15 amino acids. CDR3 sequence reads: CSARDLREVTGELFF. The CDR3, as DNA: TGCAGTGCTAGAGATCTCAGGGAGGTAACCGGGGAGCTGTTTTTT.

The rearrangement links TRBV5-6 to TRBJ2-5; TRBD1 matches 8 bases. CDR1 is SGHDT and CDR2 is YYEEEE in the germline V gene. J lost 2 bases, V lost 1 base, and 7 bases had no gene match. The CDR3 consists of 16 residues. The CDR3 coding sequence is TGTGCCAGCAGCTTGCAATCCGGGACAGGACAAGAGACCCAGTACTTC. Translating gives CASSLQSGTGQETQYF.

Worth noting for this clonotype: Relative to the germline gene, one junction end is altered; a read error may explain this. The rearrangement uses TRBV3-1 and TRBJ1-6; D is unresolved. There are 16 residues in the CDR3. In germline, CDR1 is LGHDT, CDR2 YNNKEL (reference sequence). This chain's CDR3 is CVSSQEEVARNSPLHF. CDR3 nucleotides: TGTGTCAGCAGCCAAGAAGAGGTCGCCCGAAATTCACCCCTCCACTTT. Variable domain in full (rest from reference TRBV3-1 and TRBJ1-6): DTAVSQTPKYLVTQMGNDKSIKCEQNLGHDTMYWYKQDSKKFLKIMFSYNNKELIINETVPNRFSPKSPDKAHLNLHINSLELGDSAVYFCVSSQEEVARNSPLHFGNGTRLTVT.

The V gene is TRBV4-3, the J gene TRBJ2-1; D may be TRBD2 (6 bases). This CDR3 is 16 amino acids long. With 2 bases removed from V and 4 bases from J, the gap between germline ends came to 15 bases. The germline V gene encodes CDR1 LGHNA and CDR2 YSLEER. CDR3: CASSQYSGVIYNEQFF. CDR3 nucleotide sequence: TGCGCCAGCAGCCAATATTCGGGAGTGATATACAATGAGCAGTTCTTC.

Details on this clonotype: This is likely a read error, given that the CDR3 carries no conserved phenylalanine or tryptophan at its end. The V gene is TRBV4-2, the J gene TRBJ2-3, with D perhaps being TRBD1 or TRBD2 (6 bases each). The germline V gene encodes CDR1 LGHNA and CDR2 YNFKEQ. Trimming left V 1 base short and J 2 bases short, with 22 bases between. The CDR3 totals 19 residues. The CDR3 DNA sequence: TGTGCCAGCAGCCAAGTAGTCGGGGGCTCACCCCTTCCCACAGATACGCAGTATTCT. This gives the protein CASSQVVGGSPLPTDTQYS.

V is TRBV9 and J is TRBJ2-5; either TRBD1 or TRBD2 may supply D (6 bases each). CDR3 length: 16 amino acids. Germline V gene lookup returns CDR1 SGDLS and CDR2 YYNGEE. Trimming took off 0 bases at V and 2 bases at J, with 14 bases between the two ends. CDR3 in DNA: TGTGCCAGCAGCGTAGAGGGGGGAGGTTCACAAGAGACCCAGTACTTC. Translation: CASSVEGGGSQETQYF.

The chain uses TRBV5-1 and TRBJ2-7, with a weak D call TRBD1 (5 bases). Germline V gives CDR1 SGHRS, CDR2 YFSETQ. The CDR3 sequence is 15 residues long. Trimming stripped 2 bases from V and 1 base from J, with 13 bases between. The CDR3 loop is CASSFFQGGSYEQYF. The CDR3 DNA is TGCGCCAGCAGCTTTTTTCAGGGTGGTTCCTACGAGCAGTACTTC.